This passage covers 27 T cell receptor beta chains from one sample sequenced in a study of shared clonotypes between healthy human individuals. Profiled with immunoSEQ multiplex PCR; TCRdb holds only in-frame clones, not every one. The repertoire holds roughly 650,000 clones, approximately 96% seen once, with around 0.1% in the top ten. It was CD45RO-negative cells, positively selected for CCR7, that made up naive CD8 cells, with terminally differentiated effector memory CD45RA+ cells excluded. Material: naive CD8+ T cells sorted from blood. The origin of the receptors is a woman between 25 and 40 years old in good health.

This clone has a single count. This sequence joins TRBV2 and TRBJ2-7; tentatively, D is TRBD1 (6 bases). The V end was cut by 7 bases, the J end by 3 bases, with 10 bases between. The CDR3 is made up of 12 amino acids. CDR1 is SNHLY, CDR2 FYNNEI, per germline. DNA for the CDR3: TGTGCCAGCATTGGACAGAGCTACGAGCAGTACTTC. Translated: CASIGQSYEQYF.

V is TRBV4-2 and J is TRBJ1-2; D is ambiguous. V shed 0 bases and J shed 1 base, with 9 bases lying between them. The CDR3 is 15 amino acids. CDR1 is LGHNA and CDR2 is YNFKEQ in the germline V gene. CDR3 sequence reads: CASSQEAEHNYGYTF. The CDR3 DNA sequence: TGTGCCAGCAGCCAAGAAGCAGAACATAACTATGGCTACACCTTC.

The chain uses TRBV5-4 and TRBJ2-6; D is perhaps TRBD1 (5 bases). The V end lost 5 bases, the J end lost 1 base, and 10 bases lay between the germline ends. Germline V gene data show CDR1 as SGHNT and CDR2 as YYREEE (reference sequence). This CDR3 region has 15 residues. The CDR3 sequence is CASSHGQSGANVLTF. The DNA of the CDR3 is TGTGCCAGCAGTCACGGACAATCTGGGGCCAACGTCCTGACTTTC.

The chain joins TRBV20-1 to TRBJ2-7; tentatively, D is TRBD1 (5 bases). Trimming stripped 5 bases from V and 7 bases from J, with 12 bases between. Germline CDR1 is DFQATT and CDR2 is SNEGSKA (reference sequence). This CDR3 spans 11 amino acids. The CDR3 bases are TGCAGTGCTGGGGCCCTGTTTGAGCAGTACTTC. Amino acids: CSAGALFEQYF.

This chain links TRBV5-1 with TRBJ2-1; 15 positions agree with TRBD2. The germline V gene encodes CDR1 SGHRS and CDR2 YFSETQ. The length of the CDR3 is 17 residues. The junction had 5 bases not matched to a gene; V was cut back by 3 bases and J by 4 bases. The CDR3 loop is CASSWTSGRAEYNEQFF. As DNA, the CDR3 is TGCGCCAGCAGCTGGACTAGCGGGAGGGCCGAATACAATGAGCAGTTCTTC.

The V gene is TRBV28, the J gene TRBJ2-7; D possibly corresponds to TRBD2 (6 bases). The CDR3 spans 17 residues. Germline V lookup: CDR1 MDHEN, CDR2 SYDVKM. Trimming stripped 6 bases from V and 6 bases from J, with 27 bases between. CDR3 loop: CASSLPPSLAEKSEQYF. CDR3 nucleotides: TGTGCCAGCAGCCTGCCGCCCTCATTAGCGGAGAAAAGCGAGCAGTACTTC.

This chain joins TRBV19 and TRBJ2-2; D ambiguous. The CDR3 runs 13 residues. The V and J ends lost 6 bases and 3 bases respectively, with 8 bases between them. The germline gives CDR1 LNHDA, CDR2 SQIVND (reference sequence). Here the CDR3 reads CASSATYTGELFF. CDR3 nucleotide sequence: TGTGCCAGTAGCGCAACTTACACCGGGGAGCTGTTTTTT.

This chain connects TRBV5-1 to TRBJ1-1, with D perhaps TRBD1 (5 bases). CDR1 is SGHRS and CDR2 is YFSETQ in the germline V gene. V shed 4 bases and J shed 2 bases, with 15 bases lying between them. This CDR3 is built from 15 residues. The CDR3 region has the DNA TGCGCCAGCAGCCCGATACAGGTTGGAAACACTGAAGCTTTCTTT. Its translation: CASSPIQVGNTEAFF.

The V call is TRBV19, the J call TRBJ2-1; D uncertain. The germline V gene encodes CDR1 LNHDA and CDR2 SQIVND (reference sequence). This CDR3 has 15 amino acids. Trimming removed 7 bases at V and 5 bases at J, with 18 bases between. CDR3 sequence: CASTDGPNSHNEQFF. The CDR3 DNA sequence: TGTGCCAGTACCGATGGACCTAATTCCCACAATGAGCAGTTCTTC.

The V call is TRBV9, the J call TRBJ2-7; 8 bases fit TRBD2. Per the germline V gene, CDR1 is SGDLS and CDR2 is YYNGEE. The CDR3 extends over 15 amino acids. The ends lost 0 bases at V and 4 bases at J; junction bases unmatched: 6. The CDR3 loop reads CASSVGISGIYEQYF. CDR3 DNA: TGTGCCAGCAGCGTAGGAATTAGCGGGATTTACGAGCAGTACTTC.

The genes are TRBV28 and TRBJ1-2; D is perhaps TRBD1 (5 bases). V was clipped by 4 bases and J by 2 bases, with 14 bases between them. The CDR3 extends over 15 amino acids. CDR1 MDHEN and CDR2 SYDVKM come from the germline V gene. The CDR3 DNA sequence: TGTGCCAGCAGTTCGCCTCAGGGCCCCAACTATGGCTACACCTTC. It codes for CASSSPQGPNYGYTF.

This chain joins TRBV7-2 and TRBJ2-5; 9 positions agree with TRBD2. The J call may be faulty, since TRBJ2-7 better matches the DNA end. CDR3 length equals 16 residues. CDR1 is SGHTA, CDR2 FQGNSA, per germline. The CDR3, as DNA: TGTGCCAGCAGCTTAGAGACGCTAGCGGGAAACTACGAGCAGTACTTC. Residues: CASSLETLAGNYEQYF.

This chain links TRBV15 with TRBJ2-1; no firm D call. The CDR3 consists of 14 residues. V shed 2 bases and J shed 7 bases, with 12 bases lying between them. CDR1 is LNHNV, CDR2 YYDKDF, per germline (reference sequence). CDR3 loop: CATSRSKRRNEQFF. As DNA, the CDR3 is TGTGCCACCAGCAGATCTAAACGTCGGAATGAGCAGTTCTTC. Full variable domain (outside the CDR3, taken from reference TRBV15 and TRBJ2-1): DAMVIQNPRYQVTQFGKPVTLSCSQTLNHNVMYWYQQKSSQAPKLLFHYYDKDFNNEADTPDNFQSRRPNTSFCFLDIRSPGLGDTAMYLCATSRSKRRNEQFFGPGTRLTVL.

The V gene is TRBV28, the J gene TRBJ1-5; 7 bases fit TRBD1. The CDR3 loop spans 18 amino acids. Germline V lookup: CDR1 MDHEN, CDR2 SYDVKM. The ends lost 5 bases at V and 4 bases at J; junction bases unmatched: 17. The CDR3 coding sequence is TGTGCCAGCAGTCCTCACCTACGGGACAGAGCATTAAATCAGCCCCAGCATTTT. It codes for CASSPHLRDRALNQPQHF.

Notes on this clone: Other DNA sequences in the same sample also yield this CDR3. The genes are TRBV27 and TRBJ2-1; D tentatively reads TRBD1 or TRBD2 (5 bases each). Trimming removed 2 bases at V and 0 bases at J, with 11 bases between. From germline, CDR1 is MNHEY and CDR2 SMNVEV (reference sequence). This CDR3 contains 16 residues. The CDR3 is CASSLGPGSSYNEQFF. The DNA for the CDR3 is TGTGCCAGCAGTTTAGGACCAGGGAGCTCCTACAATGAGCAGTTCTTC.

The CDR3 coding sequence is TGTGCCAGCAGTTTGCTAGCGATGGGATCCTATGGCTACACCTTC. Amino acids: CASSLLAMGSYGYTF. V and J are TRBV28 and TRBJ1-2; D uncertain. The CDR3 has 15 amino acids. Trimming took 3 bases from V and 4 from J, leaving 15 bases between them. Germline CDR1 is MDHEN and CDR2 is SYDVKM.

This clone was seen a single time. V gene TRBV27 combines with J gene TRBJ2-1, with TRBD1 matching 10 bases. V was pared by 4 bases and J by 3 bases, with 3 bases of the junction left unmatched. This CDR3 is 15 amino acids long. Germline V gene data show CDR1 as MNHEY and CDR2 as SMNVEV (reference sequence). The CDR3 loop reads CASSSGQGDYNEQFF. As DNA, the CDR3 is TGTGCCAGCAGTTCTGGACAGGGGGACTACAATGAGCAGTTCTTC.

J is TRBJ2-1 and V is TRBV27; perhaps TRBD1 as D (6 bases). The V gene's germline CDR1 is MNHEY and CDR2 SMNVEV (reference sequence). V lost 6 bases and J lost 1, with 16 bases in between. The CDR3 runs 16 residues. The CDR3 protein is CASRIGAGASYNEQFF. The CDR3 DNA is TGTGCCAGCAGAATTGGGGCAGGGGCATCCTACAATGAGCAGTTCTTC.

The CDR3 is CASSLIAFTSHNEQFF. In DNA, the CDR3 is TGTGCCAGCAGTTTAATAGCGTTCACTTCCCACAATGAGCAGTTCTTC. The chain recombines TRBV27 with TRBJ2-1, with D maybe TRBD2 (5 bases). The CDR3 is 16 amino acids. V was cut by 2 bases and J by 5 bases, with 16 bases left in between. From germline, CDR1 is MNHEY and CDR2 SMNVEV (reference sequence).

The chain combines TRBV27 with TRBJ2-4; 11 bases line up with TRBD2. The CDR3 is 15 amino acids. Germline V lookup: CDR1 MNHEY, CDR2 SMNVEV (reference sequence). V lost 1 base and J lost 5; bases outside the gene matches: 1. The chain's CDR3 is CASSLLGLAENIQYF. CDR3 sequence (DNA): TGTGCCAGCAGTTTATTGGGACTAGCGGAAAACATTCAGTACTTC.

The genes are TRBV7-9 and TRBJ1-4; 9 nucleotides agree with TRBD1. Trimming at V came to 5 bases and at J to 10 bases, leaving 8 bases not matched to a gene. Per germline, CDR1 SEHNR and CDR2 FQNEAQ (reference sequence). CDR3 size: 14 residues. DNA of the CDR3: TGTGCCAGCAGCCCGGACAGGGGTTTGAGAAAACTGTTTTTT. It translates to CASSPDRGLRKLFF. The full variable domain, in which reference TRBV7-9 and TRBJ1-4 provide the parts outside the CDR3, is DTGVSQNPRHKITKRGQNVTFRCDPISEHNRLYWYRQTLGQGPEFLTYFQNEAQLEKSRLLSDRFSAERPKGSFSTLEIQRTEQGDSAMYLCASSPDRGLRKLFFGSGTQLSVL.

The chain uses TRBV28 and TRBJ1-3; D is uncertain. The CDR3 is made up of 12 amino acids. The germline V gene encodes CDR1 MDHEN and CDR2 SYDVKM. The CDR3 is CATSSSGNTIYF. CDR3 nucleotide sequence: TGTGCTACGTCCTCCTCTGGAAACACCATATATTTT.

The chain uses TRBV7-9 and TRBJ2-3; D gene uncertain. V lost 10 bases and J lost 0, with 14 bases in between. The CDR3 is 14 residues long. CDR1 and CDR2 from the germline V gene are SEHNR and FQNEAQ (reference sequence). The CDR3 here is CATSAYVSTDTQYF. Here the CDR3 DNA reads TGTGCCACCTCAGCTTATGTCAGCACAGATACGCAGTATTTT.

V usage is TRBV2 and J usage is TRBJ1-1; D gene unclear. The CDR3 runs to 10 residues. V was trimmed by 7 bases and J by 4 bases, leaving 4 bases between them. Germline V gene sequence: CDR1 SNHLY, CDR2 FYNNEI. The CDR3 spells CASKSTEAFF. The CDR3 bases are TGTGCCAGCAAGAGCACTGAAGCTTTCTTT.

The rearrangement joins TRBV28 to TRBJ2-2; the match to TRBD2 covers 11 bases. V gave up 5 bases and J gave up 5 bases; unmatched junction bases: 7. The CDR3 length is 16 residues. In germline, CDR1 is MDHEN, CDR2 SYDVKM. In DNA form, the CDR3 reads TGTGCCAGCAGTACCGGACTAGCGGGCCTTACCGGGGAGCTGTTTTTT. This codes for CASSTGLAGLTGELFF.

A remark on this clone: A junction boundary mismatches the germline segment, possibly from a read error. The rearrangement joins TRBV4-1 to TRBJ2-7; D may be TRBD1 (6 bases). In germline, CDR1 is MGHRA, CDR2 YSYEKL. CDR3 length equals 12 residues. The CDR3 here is CASSLGTTEQYF. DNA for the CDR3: TGTGCCAGCAGCCTCGGGACAACCGAGCAGTACTTC.

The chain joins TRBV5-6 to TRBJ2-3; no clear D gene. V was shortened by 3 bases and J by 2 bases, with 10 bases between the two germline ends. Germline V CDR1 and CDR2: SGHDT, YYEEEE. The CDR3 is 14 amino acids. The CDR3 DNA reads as TGTGCCAGCAGCTGGAGCGAGTTCACAGATACGCAGTATTTT. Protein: CASSWSEFTDTQYF.